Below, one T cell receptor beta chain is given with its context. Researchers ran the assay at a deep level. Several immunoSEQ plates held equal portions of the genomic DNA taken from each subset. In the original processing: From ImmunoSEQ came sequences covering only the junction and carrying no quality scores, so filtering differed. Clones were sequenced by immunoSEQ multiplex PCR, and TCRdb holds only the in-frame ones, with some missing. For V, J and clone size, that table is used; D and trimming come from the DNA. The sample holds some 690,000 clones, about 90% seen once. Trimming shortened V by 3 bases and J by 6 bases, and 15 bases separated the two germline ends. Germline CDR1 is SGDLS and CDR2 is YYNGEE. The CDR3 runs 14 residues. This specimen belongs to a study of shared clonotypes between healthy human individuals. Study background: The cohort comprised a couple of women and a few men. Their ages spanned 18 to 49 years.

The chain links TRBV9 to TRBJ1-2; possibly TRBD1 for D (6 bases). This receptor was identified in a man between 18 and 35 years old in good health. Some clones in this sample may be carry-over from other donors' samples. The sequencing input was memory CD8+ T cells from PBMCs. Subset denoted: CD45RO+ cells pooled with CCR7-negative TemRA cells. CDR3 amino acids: CASSGRTGNDGYTF. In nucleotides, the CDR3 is TGTGCCAGCAGCGGACGCACAGGGAATGATGGCTACACCTTC.